Listed below are T cell receptor beta chains from one sample, sequenced in a study of T cell responses to AZD1222 COVID-19 vaccine. Sequencing used immunoSEQ multiplex PCR; TCRdb keeps in-frame clones, though not all of them. The data contain some 86,000 clones, around 84% of them singletons. The material was peripheral blood, obtained on day 0 of AZD1222 vaccination. All receptors derive from an adult in good health. CDR3s include the opening cysteine and the closing phenylalanine or tryptophan. A D gene is named only where the DNA matches it firmly. Only some rows state a clone size, as once, few, many or a class for expanded clones.

clone_size j_call v_call d_call cdr3_aa cdr3_nt
NA TRBJ1-2 TRBV15 NA CATSRDRRGLLPYTF TGTGCCACCAGCAGAGATAGGAGAGGACTCCTGCCCTACACCTTC
NA TRBJ1-4 TRBV7-9 TRBD1 CASSLGGQGNEKLFF TGTGCCAGCAGCTTAGGGGGACAGGGCAATGAAAAACTGTTTTTT
once TRBJ2-7 TRBV6-5 TRBD1 CATRTGDLHEQYF TGTGCCACCAGGACAGGGGATCTCCACGAGCAGTACTTC
NA TRBJ2-7 TRBV5-1 TRBD1 CASSSGTGGLEQYF TGCGCCAGCAGCTCCGGGACAGGGGGCCTCGAGCAGTACTTC
NA TRBJ2-5 TRBV10-1 NA CASIPDQGETQYF TGCGCCAGCATTCCCGACCAGGGAGAGACCCAGTACTTC
NA TRBJ2-7 TRBV29-1 NA CSVVTAYEQYF TGCAGCGTTGTCACAGCCTACGAGCAGTACTTC
NA TRBJ1-4 TRBV2 NA CASSVRGGEKLFF TGTGCCAGCAGTGTAAGGGGAGGTGAAAAACTGTTTTTT
once TRBJ2-2 TRBV2 NA CASTDAGELFF TGTGCCAGTACAGATGCCGGGGAGCTGTTTTTT
NA TRBJ2-5 TRBV6-1 NA CASSEALSIHPQETQYF TGTGCCAGCAGTGAAGCGCTAAGCATTCACCCCCAAGAGACCCAGTACTTC
NA TRBJ1-3 TRBV24-1 NA CATSDPNSSGNTIYF TGTGCCACCAGTGATCCGAACAGCTCTGGAAACACCATATATTTT
once TRBJ2-5 TRBV5-1 NA CASSTPIQETQYF TGCGCCAGCAGTACCCCAATCCAAGAGACCCAGTACTTC
once TRBJ2-3 TRBV12-3/TRBV12-4 TRBD2 CASRLAGTDTQYF TGTGCCAGCAGACTAGCGGGCACAGATACGCAGTATTTT
NA TRBJ1-5 TRBV19 NA CASSNGGVNQPQHF TGTGCCAGTAGTAACGGGGGGGTTAATCAGCCCCAGCATTTT
few TRBJ1-6 TRBV4-1 TRBD1 CASSQRDRGRDSPLHF TGCGCCAGCAGCCAACGGGACAGGGGACGGGACTCACCCCTCCACTTT
NA TRBJ1-6 TRBV10-3 NA CAISESWGASYNSPLHF TGTGCCATCAGTGAGTCGTGGGGGGCGTCCTATAATTCACCCCTCCACTTT
NA TRBJ1-4 TRBV6-5 NA CASSDWSPNEKLFF TGTGCCAGCAGCGACTGGTCTCCGAATGAAAAACTGTTTTTT
NA TRBJ2-2 TRBV11-3 NA CASSLVLGTAGVGELFF TGTGCCAGCAGCTTAGTATTGGGCACTGCCGGGGTCGGGGAGCTGTTTTTT
NA TRBJ1-6 TRBV2 NA CASGYQGYSPLHF TGTGCCAGCGGGTATCAGGGCTATTCACCCCTCCACTTT
NA TRBJ1-1 TRBV6-5 NA CASTRGGTNIEAFF TGTGCCAGCACCCGGGGAGGGACGAACATTGAAGCTTTCTTT
NA TRBJ2-4 TRBV5-4 TRBD2 CASSPGTSGKQNIQYF TGTGCCAGCAGCCCCGGGACTAGCGGGAAACAAAACATTCAGTACTTC
NA TRBJ2-2 TRBV11-2 TRBD2 CASSSSPGGVAGELFF TGTGCCAGCAGCTCGTCGCCGGGGGGGGTGGCCGGGGAGCTGTTTTTT
NA TRBJ2-7 TRBV7-8 TRBD1 CASSPKTGAEQYF TGTGCCAGCAGCCCGAAAACAGGGGCCGAGCAGTACTTC
many TRBJ2-3 TRBV28 NA CASSSNTAHTQYF TGTGCCAGCAGCTCGAACACGGCCCATACGCAGTATTTT
NA TRBJ1-5 TRBV9 NA CASSVGSYGPQHF TGTGCCAGCAGCGTAGGGTCCTATGGGCCCCAGCATTTT
NA TRBJ1-2 TRBV18 NA CASSITGSSNYGYTF TGTGCCAGCTCAATAACAGGGAGTTCTAACTATGGCTACACCTTC
NA TRBJ1-5 TRBV6-2/TRBV6-3 TRBD1 CASSTPGQGYQPQHF TGTGCCAGCAGTACGCCGGGACAGGGTTACCAGCCCCAGCATTTT
NA TRBJ2-3 TRBV5-1 TRBD2 CASSLGASGGTDTQYF TGCGCCAGCAGCTTGGGGGCTAGCGGGGGTACAGATACGCAGTATTTT
NA TRBJ2-2 TRBV5-5 TRBD2 CASSLGQGGIGELFF TGTGCCAGCAGCTTGGGGCAGGGAGGGATCGGGGAGCTGTTTTTT
NA TRBJ2-1 TRBV27 NA CASSTGLNNEQFF TGTGCCAGCAGTACCGGACTCAACAATGAGCAGTTCTTC
NA TRBJ1-5 TRBV2 NA CASSPGGQGQPQHF TGTGCCAGCAGCCCCGGGGGCCAAGGTCAGCCCCAGCATTTT
NA TRBJ2-2 TRBV2 TRBD1 CASRLTGANTGELFF TGTGCCAGCAGGCTGACAGGGGCGAACACCGGGGAGCTGTTTTTT
NA TRBJ2-6 TRBV19 NA CASSRSRVKSSGANVLTF TGTGCCAGTAGCAGGAGTAGGGTTAAAAGCTCTGGGGCCAACGTCCTGACTTTC
NA TRBJ1-2 TRBV6-5 TRBD1 CASSKTGFNYGYTF TGTGCCAGCAGTAAGACAGGGTTCAACTATGGCTACACCTTC
NA TRBJ1-2 TRBV2 NA CASSEGVEPFYGYTF TGTGCCAGCAGTGAAGGAGTAGAGCCGTTTTATGGCTACACCTTC
NA TRBJ1-1 TRBV10-3 TRBD1 CAISQDRDGTEAFF TGTGCCATCAGCCAGGACAGGGACGGAACTGAAGCTTTCTTT
NA TRBJ1-4 TRBV3-1/TRBV3-2 NA CASSQGLSEKLFF TGTGCCAGCAGCCAAGGTTTAAGCGAAAAACTGTTTTTT